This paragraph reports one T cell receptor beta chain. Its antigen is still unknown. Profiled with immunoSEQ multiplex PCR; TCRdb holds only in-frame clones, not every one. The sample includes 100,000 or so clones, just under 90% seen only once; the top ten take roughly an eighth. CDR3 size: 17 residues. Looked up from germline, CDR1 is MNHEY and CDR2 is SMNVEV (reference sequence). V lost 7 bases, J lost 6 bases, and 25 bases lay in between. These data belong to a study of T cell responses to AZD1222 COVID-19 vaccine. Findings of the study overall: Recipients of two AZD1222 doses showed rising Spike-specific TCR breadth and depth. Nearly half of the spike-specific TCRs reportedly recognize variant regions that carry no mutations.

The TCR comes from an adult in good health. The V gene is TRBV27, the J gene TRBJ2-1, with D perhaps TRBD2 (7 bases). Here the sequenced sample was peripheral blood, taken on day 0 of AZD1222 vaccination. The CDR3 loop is CASTRPGGGRLGNEQFF. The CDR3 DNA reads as TGTGCCAGCACCCGCCCCGGCGGGGGCCGGCTTGGCAATGAGCAGTTCTTC.